The 2 T cell receptor beta chains listed next were all sequenced from one sample in a study of T cells in Graves' hyperthyroidism and ophthalmopathy. Amplification targeted TCR beta CDR3 regions from RNA transcripts. Carried out on the TCR CDR3, a first-round RT-PCR used the HTBI primer set. TCRdb reprocessed the multiplex PCR reads with MiXCR, giving one entry per CDR3 protein. The sample lists 350,000 to 450,000 distinct CDR3 sequences; 17% were seen once. The sample consisted of blood. The receptors originated from a woman aged 25-40 years with Graves' hyperthyroidism that later progressed to Graves' ophthalmopathy.

This clonotype was found many times. This sequence joins TRBV3-1 and TRBJ1-1; weak D call: TRBD1 (5 bases). CDR1 and CDR2 from the germline V gene are LGHDT and YNNKEL (reference sequence). V was pared by 1 base and J by 7 bases, with 22 bases between. The CDR3 extends over 17 amino acids. The CDR3: CASSQATQGGNLGEAFF. The CDR3 DNA reads as TGTGCCAGCAGCCAAGCTACCCAGGGAGGTAATTTGGGTGAAGCTTTCTTT.

In this sample, this clonotype turned up many times. The rearrangement links TRBV6-1 to TRBJ2-7; the D is unclear. Germline assignment: CDR1 MNHNS and CDR2 SASEGT. Trimming took off 0 bases at V and 0 bases at J, with 6 bases between the two ends. The CDR3 is 14 amino acids. CDR3: CASSEALNSYEQYF. The CDR3 DNA sequence: TGTGCCAGCAGTGAAGCGCTGAACTCCTACGAGCAGTACTTC.